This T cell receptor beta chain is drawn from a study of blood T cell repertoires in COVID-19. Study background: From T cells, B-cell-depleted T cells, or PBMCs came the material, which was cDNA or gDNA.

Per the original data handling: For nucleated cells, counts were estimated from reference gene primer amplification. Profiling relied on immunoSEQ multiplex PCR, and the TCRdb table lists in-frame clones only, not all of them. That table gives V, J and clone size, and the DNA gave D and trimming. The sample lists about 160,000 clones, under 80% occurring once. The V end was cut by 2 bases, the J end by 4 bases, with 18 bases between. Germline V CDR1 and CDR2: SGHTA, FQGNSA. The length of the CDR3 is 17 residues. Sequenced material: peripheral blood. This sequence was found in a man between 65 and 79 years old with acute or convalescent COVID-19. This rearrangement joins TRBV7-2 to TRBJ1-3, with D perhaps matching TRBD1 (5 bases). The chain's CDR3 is CASSLSGLAGSGNTIYF. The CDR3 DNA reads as TGTGCCAGCAGCTTATCTGGGCTTGCAGGGTCAGGAAACACCATATATTTT.